Following are 21 T cell receptor beta chains from one sample sequenced in a study of shared clonotypes between healthy human individuals. Here immunoSEQ multiplex PCR was the method, and the copy in TCRdb shows in-frame clones only, minus some. The data hold approximately 640,000 clones, with about two thirds observed a single time. The sample comprised memory CD4+ T cells sorted from blood. Noted subset: CD45RA-negative fraction. The receptor set was obtained from a woman aged 25 to 45 in good health.

The chain has TRBV5-1 and TRBJ1-1; 7 nucleotides match TRBD1. The CDR3 sequence is 16 residues long. J was trimmed by 1 base and V by 0 bases; bases with no gene match: 6. Germline CDR1 is SGHRS and CDR2 is YFSETQ. CDR3 in amino acids: CASSLAQGTRNTEAFF. DNA of the CDR3: TGCGCCAGCAGCTTGGCACAGGGGACCCGGAACACTGAAGCTTTCTTT.

The chain combines TRBV6-6 with TRBJ1-3; weak D call: TRBD1 (5 bases). The CDR3 sequence is 16 residues long. Per germline, CDR1 MNHNY and CDR2 SVGAGI (reference sequence). Between the trimmed V and J ends, which lost 4 bases and 4 bases, there was a span of 17 bases. The CDR3 loop reads CASSSAQEGPGNTIYF. The CDR3 DNA reads as TGTGCCAGCAGTTCCGCCCAGGAGGGACCGGGAAACACCATATATTTT.

The V and J genes are TRBV5-1 and TRBJ2-3; TRBD2 agrees at 11 bases. The CDR3 contains 16 residues. Germline V gene lookup returns CDR1 SGHRS and CDR2 YFSETQ. V lost 7 bases and J lost 4; bases outside the gene matches: 11. For the CDR3, the DNA is TGCGCCAGCGCCCTAGCGACTAGCGGGACTGCAGATACGCAGTATTTT. Translating it yields CASALATSGTADTQYF.

The chain uses TRBV5-6 and TRBJ2-7; D unclear. The CDR3 runs to 11 residues. Trimming shortened V by 3 bases and J by 6 bases, and 7 bases separated the two germline ends. CDR1 and CDR2 from the germline V gene are SGHDT and YYEEEE. The CDR3 reads CASSSFSEQYF. The CDR3 region has the DNA TGTGCCAGCAGCTCTTTCTCCGAGCAGTACTTC.

The rearrangement links TRBV19 to TRBJ2-1; 14 bases are shared with TRBD2. The CDR3 is 19 residues long. Germline CDR1 and CDR2: LNHDA and SQIVND (reference sequence). The V gene end was trimmed by 4 bases and the J gene end by 2 bases; junction bases not matched to a gene: 10. The CDR3 is CASSTSPGTSGRAYNEQFF. Written as DNA, the CDR3 is TGTGCCAGTAGTACTTCTCCCGGGACTAGCGGGAGAGCCTACAATGAGCAGTTCTTC.

J is TRBJ1-5 and V is TRBV19; D may be TRBD1 (6 bases). This CDR3 spans 17 amino acids. Germline values: CDR1 LNHDA, CDR2 SQIVND (reference sequence). V was cut by 6 bases and J by 0 bases, with 18 bases left in between. The CDR3 sequence is CASSKNLDSPSNQPQHF. For the CDR3, the DNA is TGTGCCAGTAGCAAAAATTTGGACAGCCCTAGCAATCAGCCCCAGCATTTT.

This clone has more than one count but fewer than ten. The rearrangement joins TRBV27 to TRBJ2-7; 8 bases match TRBD2. The ends lost 5 bases at V and 3 bases at J; junction bases unmatched: 9. Germline V gene lookup returns CDR1 MNHEY and CDR2 SMNVEV (reference sequence). CDR3 length equals 15 residues. CDR3 sequence (DNA): TGTGCCAGCAGTGAGGCTAGCGGGTCAATCTACGAGCAGTACTTC. Translating it yields CASSEASGSIYEQYF.

The chain is built from TRBV4-1 and TRBJ2-7, with D possibly being TRBD1 or TRBD2 (5 bases each). V was pared by 0 bases and J by 4 bases, with 13 bases between. In germline, CDR1 is MGHRA, CDR2 YSYEKL. The CDR3 runs 15 residues. CDR3: CASSQDWGSPYEQYF. As DNA, the CDR3 is TGCGCCAGCAGCCAAGATTGGGGGAGCCCGTACGAGCAGTACTTC.

The chain employs TRBV11-2 and TRBJ2-1; 8 nucleotides match TRBD2. The CDR3 is 16 residues long. Trimming cost V 9 bases and J 4 bases; bases outside gene matches: 14. In germline, CDR1 is SGHAT, CDR2 FQNNGV. CDR3 protein: CARWTSHKNLYNEQFF. CDR3 sequence (DNA): TGTGCCAGATGGACTAGCCATAAGAACCTATACAATGAGCAGTTCTTC.

This clone has only one observation. This rearrangement joins TRBV7-8 to TRBJ2-1, with TRBD2 identical over 10 bases. The CDR3 is made up of 15 amino acids. With 7 bases clipped from V and 9 bases from J, the junction kept 12 bases outside the gene matches. The germline CDR1 and CDR2 sequences are SGHVS and FQNEAQ. The CDR3 DNA follows: TGTGCCAGCACGCGACGGACTAGCGGTAAACCTGAGCAGTTCTTC. Its translation: CASTRRTSGKPEQFF.

This chain links TRBV7-2 with TRBJ1-1; D call uncertain. CDR3 length equals 15 residues. The V gene lost 5 bases and the J gene lost 5 bases, with 18 bases spanning the gap. CDR1 and CDR2 (germline): SGHTA, FQGNSA. DNA for the CDR3: TGTGCCAGCAGCCCAAGCGTGGGGAGGAAAACTGAAGCTTTCTTT. Translated, it gives CASSPSVGRKTEAFF.

In this sample, this clone turned up a few times. This rearrangement joins TRBV19 to TRBJ1-1, with 9 bases that match TRBD1. Germline V gene data show CDR1 as LNHDA and CDR2 as SQIVND (reference sequence). There are 17 residues in the CDR3. The ends lost 1 base at V and 1 base at J; junction bases unmatched: 7. CDR3 bases: TGTGCCAGTAGTATAGCTCCTGGGACAGGGAGGAACACTGAAGCTTTCTTT. Its translation: CASSIAPGTGRNTEAFF. Full variable domain (outside the CDR3, taken from reference TRBV19 and TRBJ1-1): DGGITQSPKYLFRKEGQNVTLSCEQNLNHDAMYWYRQDPGQGLRLIYYSQIVNDFQKGDIAEGYSVSREKKESFPLTVTSAQKNPTAFYLCASSIAPGTGRNTEAFFGQGTRLTVV.

This chain uses TRBV9 with TRBJ2-3; 9 nucleotides align to TRBD2. The length of the CDR3 is 18 residues. The V and J ends lost 2 bases and 0 bases, in that order; junction bases with no gene match: 10. The V gene's germline CDR1 is SGDLS and CDR2 YYNGEE. The CDR3 DNA reads TGTGCCAGCAGCGTGCTGGCTAGCGGGATTTCTAGCACAGATACGCAGTATTTT. Protein sequence: CASSVLASGISSTDTQYF.

The chain joins TRBV6-1 to TRBJ2-7; a weak D match, TRBD2 (6 bases). Trimming took off 6 bases at V and 3 bases at J, with 18 bases between the two ends. The CDR3 has 15 amino acids. Germline-derived CDR1 and CDR2 are MNHNS and SASEGT. CDR3 DNA sequence: TGTGCCAGCAGGGCTACTTTCGGGAGCCACTACGAGCAGTACTTC. Its protein is CASRATFGSHYEQYF.

The chain uses TRBV7-6 and TRBJ2-3, with 14 positions matching TRBD2. Germline CDR1 and CDR2: SGHVS and FNYEAQ. The CDR3 is 16 residues long. Losses at the gene ends were 2 bases for V and 6 bases for J; bases not matched to a gene: 4. This chain's CDR3 is CASSLRLAGGGDTQYF. The CDR3 nucleotides read TGTGCCAGCAGCTTACGACTAGCGGGAGGGGGGGATACGCAGTATTTT.

The chain carries TRBV5-1 and TRBJ1-2, with D possibly TRBD1 on 6 matching bases. The germline gives CDR1 SGHRS, CDR2 YFSETQ. Deletions cut 3 bases from V and 6 bases from J, with 24 bases between. This CDR3 comprises 17 residues. This chain's CDR3 is CASSSALDSSPLDGYTF. For the CDR3, the DNA is TGCGCCAGCAGCTCAGCCCTGGACAGCTCACCTCTTGATGGCTACACCTTC.

As for this clone: The same CDR3 is also encoded by other DNA sequences in this sample. V gene TRBV6-5 combines with J gene TRBJ1-1, with no clear D. Trimming cost V 2 bases and J 4 bases, with 8 bases left between them. CDR1 is MNHEY, CDR2 SVGAGI, per germline. The length of the CDR3 is 13 residues. The CDR3 nucleotides are TGTGCCAGCAGTTACCGATTGAGCACTGAAGCTTTCTTT. Residues: CASSYRLSTEAFF.

Concerning this clone: At the DNA level, this CDR3 is encoded by other sequences in the same sample as well. The chain couples TRBV28 to TRBJ1-3; D might be TRBD1 (5 bases). Trimming stripped 3 bases from V and 0 bases from J, with 9 bases between. The CDR3 consists of 15 residues. Germline CDR1 reads MDHEN; CDR2 reads SYDVKM. The CDR3 loop is CASSFGGSSGNTIYF. CDR3 DNA sequence: TGTGCCAGCAGTTTTGGGGGAAGCTCTGGAAACACCATATATTTT.

This chain joins TRBV27 and TRBJ2-5; D gene unclear. The germline CDR1 and CDR2 sequences are MNHEY and SMNVEV (reference sequence). The length of the CDR3 is 13 residues. Trimming removed 0 bases at V and 4 bases at J, with 6 bases between. CDR3 in amino acids: CASSLSWAETQYF. In DNA form, the CDR3 reads TGTGCCAGCAGTTTATCTTGGGCAGAGACCCAGTACTTC.

This clone has a handful of counts. The identical CDR3 is also encoded by other nucleotide sequences in the sample. This chain connects TRBV5-1 to TRBJ1-1; D is ambiguous. The CDR3 is made up of 14 amino acids. The ends were cut back, 0 bases at V and 0 bases at J, with 6 bases in the middle. Germline V gene sequence: CDR1 SGHRS, CDR2 YFSETQ. The CDR3 nucleotides are TGCGCCAGCAGCTTGGACGGTTTGAACACTGAAGCTTTCTTT. This codes for CASSLDGLNTEAFF. The full variable domain, its missing parts supplied by reference TRBV5-1 and TRBJ1-1, is KAGVTQTPRYLIKTRGQQVTLSCSPISGHRSVSWYQQTPGQGLQFLFEYFSETQRNKGNFPGRFSGRQFSNSRSEMNVSTLELGDSALYLCASSLDGLNTEAFFGQGTRLTVV.

The chain recombines TRBV30 with TRBJ2-3, with no clear D. CDR3 size: 14 residues. Trimming shortened V by 2 bases and J by 6 bases, and 15 bases separated the two germline ends. CDR1 and CDR2 (germline): GTSNPN, SVGIG (reference sequence). CDR3 protein: CAWSRTVLVDTQYF. As DNA, the CDR3 is TGTGCCTGGAGTAGGACCGTCCTTGTGGATACGCAGTATTTT.